Presented here are 19 T cell receptor beta chains from one specimen sequenced in a study of blood T cell repertoires in COVID-19. The table came from immunoSEQ multiplex PCR; TCRdb's copy has only in-frame clones and leaves some out. The table shows some 320,000 clones, with about 91% occurring only once. The sequenced sample was peripheral blood. The receptors here all came from a woman in her 30s who had recovered from COVID-19.

The chain links TRBV5-6 to TRBJ1-4; 9 bases are a match to TRBD1. Trimming cost V 0 bases and J 5 bases; bases outside gene matches: 2. CDR1 is SGHDT and CDR2 is YYEEEE in the germline V gene. CDR3 size: 15 residues. Here the CDR3 DNA reads TGTGCCAGCAGCTTGGTCGGGACAGGGAATGAAAAACTGTTTTTT. Protein product: CASSLVGTGNEKLFF.

The chain joins TRBV30 to TRBJ2-5; 8 bases fit TRBD1. The V segment lost 5 bases and the J segment 1 base; nucleotides outside the gene matches: 9. There are 15 residues in the CDR3. Germline V gene lookup returns CDR1 GTSNPN and CDR2 SVGIG (reference sequence). The CDR3 DNA reads as TGTGCCTGGGTCCGGACAGGGCAAATCCAAGAGACCCAGTACTTC. Translated: CAWVRTGQIQETQYF.

This chain uses TRBV18 with TRBJ2-1; 9 nucleotides line up with TRBD2. Trimming cost V 5 bases and J 7 bases; bases outside gene matches: 12. Germline V gene lookup returns CDR1 KGHSH and CDR2 LQKENI. The CDR3 has 16 residues. The CDR3 loop is CASSKSAGGPQNEQFF. The CDR3 coding sequence is TGTGCCAGCTCAAAGTCGGCGGGGGGGCCCCAGAATGAGCAGTTCTTC.

CDR3: CASSLGGFSYNEQFF. DNA for the CDR3: TGTGCCAGCAGCTTAGGTGGTTTTAGTTACAATGAGCAGTTCTTC. The chain carries TRBV7-2 and TRBJ2-1; D gene uncertain. Germline CDR1 and CDR2: SGHTA and FQGNSA. The CDR3 totals 15 residues. V was trimmed by 1 base and J by 4 bases, leaving 11 bases between them.

A word on this clone: Other DNA sequences in this specimen translate into the identical CDR3. The chain couples TRBV7-9 to TRBJ1-1; D might be TRBD1 (5 bases). Trimming removed 5 bases at V and 2 bases at J, with 12 bases between. The CDR3 consists of 14 residues. The germline CDR1 and CDR2 sequences are SEHNR and FQNEAQ (reference sequence). The CDR3 coding sequence is TGTGCCAGCAGCCTCCAAGGGGCCAACACTGAAGCTTTCTTT. As protein: CASSLQGANTEAFF.

V gene TRBV3-1 (or the pseudogene TRBV3-2) combines with J gene TRBJ1-1; 7 positions match TRBD1. The CDR3 runs to 14 residues. J was trimmed by 4 bases and V by 1 base; bases with no gene match: 3. Germline V gene data show CDR1 as LGHDT and CDR2 as YNNKEL (reference sequence). CDR3 coding DNA: TGTGCCAGCAGCCAAGCAGGGGGACGCACTGAAGCTTTCTTT. It codes for CASSQAGGRTEAFF.

Comments on this clone: This CDR3 is also generated by other DNA sequences in the sample. The rearrangement uses TRBV29-1 and TRBJ1-3; TRBD1 agrees at 7 bases. Germline CDR1 is SQVTM and CDR2 is ANQGSEA. This CDR3 contains 14 residues. Losses at the gene ends were 6 bases for V and 0 bases for J; bases not matched to a gene: 5. The CDR3 DNA reads TGCAGCGTCTCACAGGGGTACTCTGGAAACACCATATATTTT. It translates to CSVSQGYSGNTIYF. Filled out from reference TRBV29-1 and TRBJ1-3, the complete variable domain reads SAVISQKPSRDICQRGTSLTIQCQVDSQVTMMFWYRQQPGQSLTLIATANQGSEATYESGFVIDKFPISRPNLTFSTLTVSNMSPEDSSIYLCSVSQGYSGNTIYFGEGSWLTVV.

The chain recombines TRBV7-2 with TRBJ1-2; TRBD1 matches at 7 bases. V was pared by 5 bases and J by 8 bases, with 8 bases of the junction left unmatched. The CDR3 is 13 amino acids. Germline assignment: CDR1 SGHTA and CDR2 FQGNSA. CDR3 sequence: CASSPFTGEGYTF. Here the CDR3 DNA reads TGTGCCAGCAGCCCATTTACAGGGGAAGGCTACACCTTC.

The chain couples TRBV24-1 to TRBJ2-5; D remains ambiguous. CDR3 length: 15 residues. The germline V and J ends were trimmed by 3 bases and 5 bases, with 15 bases remaining between them. Germline lookup yields CDR1 KGHDR and CDR2 SFDVKD. CDR3 DNA sequence: TGTGCCACCAGTGATACCTTAGGCACAGCCGAGACCCAGTACTTC. Its translation is CATSDTLGTAETQYF.

This chain connects TRBV5-6 to TRBJ2-3, with TRBD2 as a possible D gene (6 bases). The CDR3 spans 15 residues. Germline CDR1 reads SGHDT; CDR2 reads YYEEEE. V gave up 6 bases and J gave up 3 bases, with 17 bases separating them. The CDR3 spells CASNQIGGGTDTQYF. In DNA, the CDR3 is TGTGCCAGCAACCAGATCGGGGGAGGAACAGATACGCAGTATTTT.

Here the CDR3 reads CASIRPGQSYEQYF. In DNA, the CDR3 is TGTGCCAGCATCAGACCGGGACAGTCCTACGAGCAGTACTTC. The V and J genes are TRBV28 and TRBJ2-7; 7 positions agree with TRBD1. Trimming took 7 bases from V and 1 from J; bases not matched to a gene: 7. The CDR3 is 14 residues long. In germline, CDR1 is MDHEN, CDR2 SYDVKM.

This clone was detected only once. This rearrangement joins TRBV11-2 to TRBJ2-7; TRBD1 is a possible D gene (6 bases). Germline CDR1 is SGHAT and CDR2 is FQNNGV. V was clipped by 5 bases and J by 1 base, with 12 bases between them. The length of the CDR3 is 14 residues. The CDR3 DNA reads TGTGCCAGCAGCCCTTCAGGGGATTCCTACGAGCAGTACTTC. This encodes CASSPSGDSYEQYF.

This chain connects TRBV9 to TRBJ1-3, with TRBD1 as a possible D gene (5 bases). V shed 1 base and J shed 0 bases, with 11 bases lying between them. Per germline, CDR1 SGDLS and CDR2 YYNGEE. CDR3 length: 16 amino acids. The CDR3, as DNA: TGTGCCAGCAGCGTACTATCCAGGGACTCTGGAAACACCATATATTTT. Translating it yields CASSVLSRDSGNTIYF. Supplemented by reference TRBV9 and TRBJ1-3, the full variable domain reads DSGVTQTPKHLITATGQRVTLRCSPRSGDLSVYWYQQSLDQGLQFLIQYYNGEERAKGNILERFSAQQFPDLHSELNLSSLELGDSALYFCASSVLSRDSGNTIYFGEGSWLTVV.

Only a few counts were recorded for this clone. The J gene is TRBJ2-2, the V gene TRBV11-2; perhaps TRBD1 as D (7 bases). CDR1 and CDR2 from the germline V gene are SGHAT and FQNNGV. Trimming pared 1 base from V and 5 bases from J, leaving 17 bases between. There are 17 residues in the CDR3. Here the CDR3 DNA reads TGTGCCAGCAGCTTAGCTTTTCACAGGGGAGGTACCGGGGAGCTGTTTTTT. It translates to CASSLAFHRGGTGELFF.

The J gene is TRBJ1-5, the V gene TRBV6-5; D is undetermined. CDR1 is MNHEY, CDR2 SVGAGI, per germline. Trimming pared 6 bases from V and 0 bases from J, leaving 6 bases between. This CDR3 has 13 amino acids. CDR3 bases: TGTGCCAGCAGACAGTATAGCAATCAGCCCCAGCATTTT. It yields the protein CASRQYSNQPQHF.

V usage is TRBV2 and J usage is TRBJ1-3; maybe TRBD1 (5 bases). The V and J ends lost 3 bases and 4 bases respectively, with 7 bases between them. This CDR3 contains 13 residues. The germline V gene has CDR1 SNHLY and CDR2 FYNNEI. CDR3 sequence: CASSDNRGNTIYF. The CDR3, as DNA: TGTGCCAGCAGTGATAACAGGGGAAACACCATATATTTT.

V gene TRBV30 combines with J gene TRBJ1-4, with 10 bases lining up with TRBD1. J gave up 6 bases and V 6 bases, and 1 base lay outside the gene matches. The CDR3 totals 12 residues. The germline gives CDR1 GTSNPN, CDR2 SVGIG (reference sequence). CDR3 sequence (DNA): TGTGCCTGCGGGACAGGGGATGAAAAACTGTTTTTT. It translates to CACGTGDEKLFF.

This rearrangement joins TRBV5-3 to TRBJ2-1, with D unresolved. TRBV5-3 is classed as an ORF, of uncertain function. The CDR3 totals 15 residues. Trimming shortened V by 0 bases and J by 5 bases, and 12 bases separated the two germline ends. The CDR3 is CARSLVRRLDNEQFF. The CDR3 region has the DNA TGTGCCAGAAGCTTGGTACGGCGGTTAGACAATGAGCAGTTCTTC.

The genes are TRBV24-1 and TRBJ2-5; 12 bases fit TRBD2. Germline lookup yields CDR1 KGHDR and CDR2 SFDVKD. V was clipped by 4 bases and J by 4 bases; unmatched bases: 6. The CDR3 totals 16 residues. The CDR3 nucleotides are TGTGCCACCAGTGAGTCTAGCGGGGGGGCAGGAGAGACCCAGTACTTC. It translates to CATSESSGGAGETQYF.